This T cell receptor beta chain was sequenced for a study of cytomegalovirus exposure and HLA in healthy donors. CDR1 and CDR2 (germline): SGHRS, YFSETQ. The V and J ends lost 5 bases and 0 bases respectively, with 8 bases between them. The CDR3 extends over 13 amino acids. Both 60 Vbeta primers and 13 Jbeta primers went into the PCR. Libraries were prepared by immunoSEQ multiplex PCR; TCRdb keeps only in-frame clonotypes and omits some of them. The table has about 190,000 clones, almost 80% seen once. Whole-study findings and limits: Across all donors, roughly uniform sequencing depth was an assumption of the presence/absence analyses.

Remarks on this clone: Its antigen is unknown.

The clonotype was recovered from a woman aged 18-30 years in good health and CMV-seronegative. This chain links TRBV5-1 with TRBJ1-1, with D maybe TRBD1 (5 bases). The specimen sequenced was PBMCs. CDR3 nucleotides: TGCGCCAGCAGGGGGCAGATGAACACTGAAGCTTTCTTT. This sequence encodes CASRGQMNTEAFF. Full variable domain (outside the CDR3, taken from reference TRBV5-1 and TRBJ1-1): KAGVTQTPRYLIKTRGQQVTLSCSPISGHRSVSWYQQTPGQGLQFLFEYFSETQRNKGNFPGRFSGRQFSNSRSEMNVSTLELGDSALYLCASRGQMNTEAFFGQGTRLTVV.